Presented here are 16 T cell receptor beta chains from one specimen sequenced in a study of siplizumab effects on memory and regulatory T cells. Generated by immunoSEQ multiplex PCR, the TCRdb table keeps only in-frame clones and is missing some. The top ten clones hold roughly 0.59% of a sample with some 110,000 clones, over 90% of them seen once. Sequences were obtained from Tregs sorted from blood. These receptor sequences come from a human donor in good health.

J is TRBJ1-1 and V is TRBV21-1; TRBD1, the table's D call, was not compared with the DNA. TRBV21-1 is a pseudogene segment. This CDR3 comprises 15 residues. CDR3 sequence reads: CASSKGVPGEAEAFF. The CDR3 DNA reads as TGTGCCAGCAGCAAAGGCGTCCCAGGGGAAGCTGAAGCTTTCTTT.

The chain couples TRBV5-4 to TRBJ2-1; possibly TRBD1 for D (6 bases). The germline V and J ends were trimmed by 4 bases and 3 bases, with 14 bases remaining between them. The germline V gene has CDR1 SGHNT and CDR2 YYREEE (reference sequence). CDR3 size: 15 residues. The DNA of the CDR3 is TGTGCCAGCAGCCTCGACAGGCACTACTACAATGAGCAGTTCTTC. Translating gives CASSLDRHYYNEQFF.

This chain links TRBV5-1 with TRBJ1-1; D is unclear. The CDR3 covers 14 residues. Looked up from germline, CDR1 is SGHRS and CDR2 is YFSETQ. Trimming removed 5 bases from V and 0 bases from J, with 11 bases in between. The CDR3 region has the DNA TGCGCCAGCAGTGAACCACGTTTGAACACTGAAGCTTTCTTT. This translates into CASSEPRLNTEAFF.

The chain carries TRBV5-8 and TRBJ2-3, with TRBD1 matching 7 bases. The CDR3 is 16 residues long. The germline V gene encodes CDR1 SGHTS and CDR2 YDEGEE. V lost 4 bases to trimming and J lost 6 bases; unmatched junction nucleotides: 14. The CDR3 region has the DNA TGTGCCAGCAGCCTACCAGGGGGTCGGGAAGGCGATACGCAGTATTTT. Protein product: CASSLPGGREGDTQYF.

The chain employs TRBV6-1 and TRBJ1-5, with D unclear. Trimming stripped 3 bases from V and 1 base from J, with 10 bases between. CDR1 MNHNS and CDR2 SASEGT come from the germline V gene. The CDR3 is 15 amino acids. CDR3 loop: CASSDAGLSNQPQHF. CDR3 in DNA: TGTGCCAGCAGTGATGCGGGGTTGAGCAATCAGCCCCAGCATTTT.

A few counts support this clone. The CDR3 is CAWSVTYQQPQHF. The CDR3 DNA reads TGTGCCTGGAGTGTTACATATCAGCAGCCCCAGCATTTT. The V call is TRBV30, the J call TRBJ1-5; no clear D gene. The CDR3 sequence is 13 residues long. Per germline, CDR1 GTSNPN and CDR2 SVGIG (reference sequence). Trimming removed 0 bases at V and 7 bases at J, with 10 bases between.

J is TRBJ2-1 and V is TRBV7-2, with 8 bases fitting TRBD2. The V segment lost 3 bases and the J segment 6 bases; nucleotides outside the gene matches: 10. Germline V gene data show CDR1 as SGHTA and CDR2 as FQGNSA. The CDR3 totals 16 residues. The chain's CDR3 is CASSFSGGPIGNEQFF. In nucleotides, the CDR3 is TGTGCCAGCAGCTTTTCGGGGGGGCCTATCGGCAATGAGCAGTTCTTC.

The chain combines TRBV5-4 with TRBJ1-2; the D is unclear. This CDR3 is 15 amino acids long. In germline, CDR1 is SGHNT, CDR2 YYREEE (reference sequence). V lost 4 bases and J 3 bases, leaving 16 bases between the germline ends. CDR3 region: CASSVVGTGDYGYTF. The DNA of the CDR3 is TGTGCCAGCAGCGTCGTCGGCACCGGGGACTATGGCTACACCTTC. The whole variable domain, filled in from reference TRBV5-4 and TRBJ1-2, reads ETGVTQSPTHLIKTRGQQVTLRCSSQSGHNTVSWYQQALGQGPQFIFQYYREEENGRGNFPPRFSGLQFPNYSSELNVNALELDDSALYLCASSVVGTGDYGYTFGSGTRLTVV.

This chain joins TRBV15 and TRBJ2-5, with 9 positions matching TRBD2. The CDR3 is made up of 16 amino acids. J lost 5 bases, V lost 0 bases, and 7 bases had no gene match. CDR1 and CDR2 (germline): LNHNV, YYDKDF (reference sequence). CDR3 sequence: CATSRDIAGVAETQYF. For the CDR3, the DNA is TGTGCCACCAGCAGAGATATAGCGGGAGTTGCGGAGACCCAGTACTTC.

The CDR3 is CAWRYPIGAPRLQYGYTF. As DNA, the CDR3 is TGTGCCTGGAGATACCCAATTGGGGCACCTCGCCTACAATATGGCTACACCTTC. The chain couples TRBV30 to TRBJ1-2; D is perhaps TRBD1 (5 bases). The CDR3 extends over 18 amino acids. Germline V gene lookup returns CDR1 GTSNPN and CDR2 SVGIG (reference sequence). Trimming stripped 3 bases from V and 5 bases from J, with 28 bases between.

The chain combines TRBV5-1 with TRBJ2-7, with D hard to call. V lost 4 bases and J lost 0, with 11 bases in between. Germline V gene sequence: CDR1 SGHRS, CDR2 YFSETQ. The CDR3 length is 14 residues. CDR3 coding DNA: TGCGCCAGCAGCCCACGGCTTAGCTCCTACGAGCAGTACTTC. It translates to CASSPRLSSYEQYF.

The V gene is TRBV9, the J gene TRBJ1-1; maybe TRBD1 (5 bases). Germline-derived CDR1 and CDR2 are SGDLS and YYNGEE. The CDR3 spans 16 residues. Trimming pared 0 bases from V and 3 bases from J, leaving 15 bases between. In DNA form, the CDR3 reads TGTGCCAGCAGCGTAGACCCTTCCCGGGGGTACACTGAAGCTTTCTTT. This sequence encodes CASSVDPSRGYTEAFF.

The J gene is TRBJ1-6, the V gene TRBV4-1, with D unresolved. The ends were cut back, 0 bases at V and 14 bases at J, with 17 bases in the middle. Germline assignment: CDR1 MGHRA and CDR2 YSYEKL. CDR3 length: 15 amino acids. CDR3 loop: CASSQDRTASRALHF. The CDR3 DNA reads as TGCGCCAGCAGCCAAGATAGAACAGCCTCCCGGGCCCTCCACTTT.

The V and J genes are TRBV25-1 and TRBJ1-1; D is ambiguous. The CDR3 is 15 amino acids. Trimming removed 3 bases at V and 3 bases at J, with 14 bases between. Germline V gene lookup returns CDR1 MGHDK and CDR2 SYGVNS. CDR3 bases: TGTGCCAGCAGTGATCCCCGAGGGATTCACACTGAAGCTTTCTTT. Residues: CASSDPRGIHTEAFF.

V gene TRBV5-1 combines with J gene TRBJ1-1; D might be TRBD1 (5 bases). The V and J ends lost 2 bases and 5 bases respectively, with 10 bases between them. CDR1 and CDR2 from the germline V gene are SGHRS and YFSETQ. The CDR3 has 13 residues. CDR3 region: CASSFKGTTEAFF. As DNA, the CDR3 is TGCGCCAGCAGCTTCAAAGGGACTACTGAAGCTTTCTTT. Full variable domain (rest looked up from reference TRBV5-1 and TRBJ1-1): KAGVTQTPRYLIKTRGQQVTLSCSPISGHRSVSWYQQTPGQGLQFLFEYFSETQRNKGNFPGRFSGRQFSNSRSEMNVSTLELGDSALYLCASSFKGTTEAFFGQGTRLTVV.

The chain is built from TRBV20-1 and TRBJ2-5; D gene ambiguous. Trimming removed 7 bases at V and 4 bases at J, with 10 bases between. The length of the CDR3 is 11 residues. The germline CDR1 and CDR2 sequences are DFQATT and SNEGSKA (reference sequence). CDR3 nucleotides: TGCAGTGGGACCCTGGGAGAGACCCAGTACTTC. It specifies CSGTLGETQYF.